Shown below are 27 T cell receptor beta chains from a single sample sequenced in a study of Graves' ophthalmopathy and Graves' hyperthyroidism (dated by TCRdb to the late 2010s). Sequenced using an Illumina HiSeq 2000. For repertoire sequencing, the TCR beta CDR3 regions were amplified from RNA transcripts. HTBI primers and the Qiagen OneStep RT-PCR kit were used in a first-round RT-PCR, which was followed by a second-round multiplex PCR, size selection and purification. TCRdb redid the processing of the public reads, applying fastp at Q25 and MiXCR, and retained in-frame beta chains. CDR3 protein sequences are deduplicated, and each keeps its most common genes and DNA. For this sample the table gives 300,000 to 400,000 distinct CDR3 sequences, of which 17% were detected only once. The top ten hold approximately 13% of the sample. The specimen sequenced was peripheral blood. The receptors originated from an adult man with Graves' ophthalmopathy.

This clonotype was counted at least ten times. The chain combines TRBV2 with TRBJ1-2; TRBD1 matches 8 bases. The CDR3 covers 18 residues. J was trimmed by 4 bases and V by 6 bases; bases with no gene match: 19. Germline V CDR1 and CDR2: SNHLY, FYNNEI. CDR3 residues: CASSDGTGGAAEGYGYTF. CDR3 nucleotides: TGTGCCAGCAGCGACGGAACAGGGGGTGCCGCGGAGGGCTATGGCTACACCTTC.

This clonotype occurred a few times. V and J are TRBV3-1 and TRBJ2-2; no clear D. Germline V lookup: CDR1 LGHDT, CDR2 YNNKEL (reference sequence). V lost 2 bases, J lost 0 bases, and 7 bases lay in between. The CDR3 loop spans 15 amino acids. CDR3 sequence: CASSQKFTNTGELFF. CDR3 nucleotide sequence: TGTGCCAGCAGCCAAAAATTCACGAACACCGGGGAGCTGTTTTTT.

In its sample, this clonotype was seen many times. CDR3 in DNA: TGTGCCAGCAGCCGATCCGGGACAGGGGAGACCCAGTACTTC. Amino acids: CASSRSGTGETQYF. The V gene is TRBV11-1, the J gene TRBJ2-5, with 9 nucleotides matching TRBD1. J was trimmed by 5 bases and V by 5 bases; bases with no gene match: 6. In germline, CDR1 is SGHAT, CDR2 FQDESV (reference sequence). CDR3 length: 14 residues. The full variable domain, rest sourced from reference TRBV11-1 and TRBJ2-5, is EAEVAQSPRYKITEKSQAVAFWCDPISGHATLYWYRQILGQGPELLVQFQDESVVDDSQLPKDRFSAERLKGVDSTLKIQPAELGDSAMYLCASSRSGTGETQYFGPGTRLLVL.

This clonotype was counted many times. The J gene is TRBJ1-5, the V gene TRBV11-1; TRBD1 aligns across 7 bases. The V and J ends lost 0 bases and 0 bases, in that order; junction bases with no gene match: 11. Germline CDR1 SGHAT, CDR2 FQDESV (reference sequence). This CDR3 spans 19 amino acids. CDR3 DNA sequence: TGTGCCAGCAGCTTAGCCTCCGGGACAGACTACTATAGCAATCAGCCCCAGCATTTT. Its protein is CASSLASGTDYYSNQPQHF. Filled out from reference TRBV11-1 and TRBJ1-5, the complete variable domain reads EAEVAQSPRYKITEKSQAVAFWCDPISGHATLYWYRQILGQGPELLVQFQDESVVDDSQLPKDRFSAERLKGVDSTLKIQPAELGDSAMYLCASSLASGTDYYSNQPQHFGDGTRLSIL.

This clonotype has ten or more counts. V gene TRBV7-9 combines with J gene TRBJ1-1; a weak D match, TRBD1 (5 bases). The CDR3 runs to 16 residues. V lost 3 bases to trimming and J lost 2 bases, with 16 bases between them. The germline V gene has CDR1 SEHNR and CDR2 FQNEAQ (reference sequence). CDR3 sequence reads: CASSFYPQGPNTEAFF. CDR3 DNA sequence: TGTGCCAGCAGCTTTTATCCCCAGGGACCAAACACTGAAGCTTTCTTT.

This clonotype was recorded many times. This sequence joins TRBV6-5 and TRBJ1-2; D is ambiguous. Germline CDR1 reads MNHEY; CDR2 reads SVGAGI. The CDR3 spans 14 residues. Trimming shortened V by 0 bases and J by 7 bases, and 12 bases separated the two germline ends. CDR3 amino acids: CASSYSPAAGGYTF. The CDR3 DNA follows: TGTGCCAGCAGTTACTCACCCGCCGCGGGTGGCTACACCTTC.

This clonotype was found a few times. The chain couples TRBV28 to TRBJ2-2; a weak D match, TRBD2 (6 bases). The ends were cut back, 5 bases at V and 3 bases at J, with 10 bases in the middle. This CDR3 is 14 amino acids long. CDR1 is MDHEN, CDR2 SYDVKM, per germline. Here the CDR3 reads CASSPLAYTGELFF. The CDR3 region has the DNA TGTGCCAGCAGTCCCCTAGCGTACACCGGGGAGCTGTTTTTT.

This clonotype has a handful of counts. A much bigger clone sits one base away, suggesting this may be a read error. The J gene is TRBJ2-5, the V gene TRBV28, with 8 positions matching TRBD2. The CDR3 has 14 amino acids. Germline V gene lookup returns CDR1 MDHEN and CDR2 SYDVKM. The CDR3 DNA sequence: TGTGTCAGCAGTTTTGCGGGGGGCAGTGAGACCCAGTACTTC. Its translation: CVSSFAGGSETQYF.

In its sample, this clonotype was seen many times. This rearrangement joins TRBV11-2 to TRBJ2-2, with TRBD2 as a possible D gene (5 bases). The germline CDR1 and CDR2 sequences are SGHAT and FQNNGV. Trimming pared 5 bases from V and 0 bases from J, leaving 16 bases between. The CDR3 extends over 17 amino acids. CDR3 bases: TGTGCCAGCAGCGGCGGAGGACTTTCCGCGAACACCGGGGAGCTGTTTTTT. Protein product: CASSGGGLSANTGELFF.

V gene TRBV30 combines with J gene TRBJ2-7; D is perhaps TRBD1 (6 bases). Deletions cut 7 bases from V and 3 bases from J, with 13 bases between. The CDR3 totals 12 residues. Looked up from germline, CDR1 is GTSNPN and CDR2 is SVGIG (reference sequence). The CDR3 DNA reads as TGTGCCTTGGACAGTGGATACTACGAGCAGTACTTC. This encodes CALDSGYYEQYF.

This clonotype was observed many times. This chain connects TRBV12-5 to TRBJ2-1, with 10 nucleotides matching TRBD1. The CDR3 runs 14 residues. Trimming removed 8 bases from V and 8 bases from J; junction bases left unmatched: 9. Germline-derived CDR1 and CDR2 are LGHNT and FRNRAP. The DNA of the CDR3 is TGTGCTAGTATGTCGGGGACAGGGGATCATGAGCAGTTCTTC. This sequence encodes CASMSGTGDHEQFF.

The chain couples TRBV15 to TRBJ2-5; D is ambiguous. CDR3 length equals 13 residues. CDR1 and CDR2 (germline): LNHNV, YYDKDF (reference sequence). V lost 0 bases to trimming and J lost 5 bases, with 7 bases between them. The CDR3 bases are TGTGCCACCAGCAGAGACCGGGTGGAGACCCAGTACTTC. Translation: CATSRDRVETQYF.

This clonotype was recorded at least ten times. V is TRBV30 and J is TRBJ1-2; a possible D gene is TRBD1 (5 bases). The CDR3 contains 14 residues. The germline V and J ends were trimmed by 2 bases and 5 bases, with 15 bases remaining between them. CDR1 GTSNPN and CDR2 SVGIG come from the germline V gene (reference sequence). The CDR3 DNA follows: TGTGCCTGGAGTCTAACCGGGACCTCATATGGCTACACCTTC. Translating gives CAWSLTGTSYGYTF.

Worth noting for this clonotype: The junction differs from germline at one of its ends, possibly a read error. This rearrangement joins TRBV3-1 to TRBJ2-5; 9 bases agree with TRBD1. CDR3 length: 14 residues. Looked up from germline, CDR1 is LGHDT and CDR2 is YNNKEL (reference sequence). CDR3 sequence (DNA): TGTGCCAGCAGACAAGGACAGGGGCAGGAGACGCAGTACTTC. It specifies CASRQGQGQETQYF.

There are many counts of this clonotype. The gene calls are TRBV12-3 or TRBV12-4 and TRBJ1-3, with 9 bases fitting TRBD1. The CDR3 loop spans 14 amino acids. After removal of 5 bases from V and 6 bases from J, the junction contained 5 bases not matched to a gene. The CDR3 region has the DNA TGTGCCAGCAGTCGGACAGGGGTGGCAAACACCATATATTTT. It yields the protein CASSRTGVANTIYF.

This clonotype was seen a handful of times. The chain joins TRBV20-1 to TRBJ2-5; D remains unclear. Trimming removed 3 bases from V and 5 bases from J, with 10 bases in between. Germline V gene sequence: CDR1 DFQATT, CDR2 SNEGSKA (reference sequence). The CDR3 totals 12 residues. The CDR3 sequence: CSARAGGETQYF. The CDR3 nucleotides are TGCAGTGCTAGGGCAGGTGGGGAGACCCAGTACTTC.

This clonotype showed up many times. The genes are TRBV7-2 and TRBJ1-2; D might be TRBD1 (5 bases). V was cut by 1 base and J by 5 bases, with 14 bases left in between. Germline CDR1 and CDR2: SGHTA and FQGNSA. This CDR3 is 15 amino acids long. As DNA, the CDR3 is TGTGCCAGCAGCTTAGTCGGGGGGACTATGTATGGCTACACCTTC. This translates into CASSLVGGTMYGYTF.

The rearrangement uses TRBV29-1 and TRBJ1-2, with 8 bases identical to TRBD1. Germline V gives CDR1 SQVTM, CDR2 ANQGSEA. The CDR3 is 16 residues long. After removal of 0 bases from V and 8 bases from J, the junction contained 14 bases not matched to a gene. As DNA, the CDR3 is TGCAGCGTTGAAGATCGGACAGGGTGGAGTTCTCGGGGCTACACCTTC. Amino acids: CSVEDRTGWSSRGYTF.

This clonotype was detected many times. As DNA, the CDR3 is TGTGCCAGCAGCTTAGCCCCGGGGCTGAATGAAGCTTTCTTT. Protein product: CASSLAPGLNEAFF. The V and J genes are TRBV7-2 and TRBJ1-1; D might be TRBD1 (5 bases). CDR3 size: 14 residues. Per germline, CDR1 SGHTA and CDR2 FQGNSA. V was shortened by 0 bases and J by 7 bases, with 12 bases between the two germline ends.

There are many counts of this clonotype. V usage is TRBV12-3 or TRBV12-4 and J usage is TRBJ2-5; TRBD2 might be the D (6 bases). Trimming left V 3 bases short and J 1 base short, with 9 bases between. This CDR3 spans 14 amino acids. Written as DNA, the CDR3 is TGTGCCAGCAGTTTGGGAGGAATCCAAGAGACCCAGTACTTC. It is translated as CASSLGGIQETQYF.

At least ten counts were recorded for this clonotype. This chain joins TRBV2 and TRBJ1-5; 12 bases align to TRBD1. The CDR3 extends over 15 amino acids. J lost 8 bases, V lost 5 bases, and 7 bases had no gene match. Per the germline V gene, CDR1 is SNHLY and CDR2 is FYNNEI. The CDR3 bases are TGTGCCAGCAGTTCGGGACAGGGGGCGATCAAGCCCCAGCATTTT. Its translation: CASSSGQGAIKPQHF. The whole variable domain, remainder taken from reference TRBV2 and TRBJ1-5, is EPEVTQTPSHQVTQMGQEVILRCVPISNHLYFYWYRQILGQKVEFLVSFYNNEISEKSEIFDDQFSVERPDGSNFTLKIRSTKLEDSAMYFCASSSGQGAIKPQHFGDGTRLSIL.

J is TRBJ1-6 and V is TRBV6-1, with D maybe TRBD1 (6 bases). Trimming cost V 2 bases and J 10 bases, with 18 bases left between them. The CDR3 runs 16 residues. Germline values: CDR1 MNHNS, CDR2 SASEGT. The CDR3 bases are TGTGCCAGCAGTGAATTGCCAGCAGGGGACGGGTCACCCCTCCACTTT. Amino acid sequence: CASSELPAGDGSPLHF.

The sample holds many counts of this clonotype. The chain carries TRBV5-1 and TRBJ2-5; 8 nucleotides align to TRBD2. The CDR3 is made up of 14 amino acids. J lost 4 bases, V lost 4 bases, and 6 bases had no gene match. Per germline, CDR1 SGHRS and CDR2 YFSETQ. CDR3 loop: CASSPGGRAETQYF. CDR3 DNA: TGCGCCAGCAGCCCGGGGGGGAGGGCAGAGACCCAGTACTTC.

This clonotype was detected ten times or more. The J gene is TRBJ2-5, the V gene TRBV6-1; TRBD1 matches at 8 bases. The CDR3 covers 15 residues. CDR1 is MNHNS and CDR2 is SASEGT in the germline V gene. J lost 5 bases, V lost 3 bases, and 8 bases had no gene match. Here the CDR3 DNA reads TGTGCCAGCAGTGACCAGACAGGGGTGGGGGAGACCCAGTACTTC. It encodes CASSDQTGVGETQYF.

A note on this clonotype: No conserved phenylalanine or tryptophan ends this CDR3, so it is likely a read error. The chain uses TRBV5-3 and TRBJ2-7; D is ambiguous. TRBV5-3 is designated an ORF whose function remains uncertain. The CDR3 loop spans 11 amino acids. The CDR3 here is CASSSGREQYL. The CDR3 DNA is TGTGCCAGCAGCTCCGGACGGGAGCAGTACCTC.

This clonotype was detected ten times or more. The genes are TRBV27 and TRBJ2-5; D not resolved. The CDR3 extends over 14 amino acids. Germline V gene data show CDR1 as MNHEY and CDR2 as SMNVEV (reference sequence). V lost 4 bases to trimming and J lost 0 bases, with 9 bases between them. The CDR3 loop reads CASSSARNQETQYF. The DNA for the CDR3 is TGTGCCAGCAGTTCTGCAAGGAACCAAGAGACCCAGTACTTC.

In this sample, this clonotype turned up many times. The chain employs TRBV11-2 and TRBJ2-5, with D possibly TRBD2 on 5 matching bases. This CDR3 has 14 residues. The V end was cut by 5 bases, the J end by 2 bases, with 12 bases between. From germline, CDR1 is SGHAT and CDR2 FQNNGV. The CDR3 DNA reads TGTGCCAGCAGCCCAACTCGGGGACAAGAGACCCAGTACTTC. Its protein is CASSPTRGQETQYF.